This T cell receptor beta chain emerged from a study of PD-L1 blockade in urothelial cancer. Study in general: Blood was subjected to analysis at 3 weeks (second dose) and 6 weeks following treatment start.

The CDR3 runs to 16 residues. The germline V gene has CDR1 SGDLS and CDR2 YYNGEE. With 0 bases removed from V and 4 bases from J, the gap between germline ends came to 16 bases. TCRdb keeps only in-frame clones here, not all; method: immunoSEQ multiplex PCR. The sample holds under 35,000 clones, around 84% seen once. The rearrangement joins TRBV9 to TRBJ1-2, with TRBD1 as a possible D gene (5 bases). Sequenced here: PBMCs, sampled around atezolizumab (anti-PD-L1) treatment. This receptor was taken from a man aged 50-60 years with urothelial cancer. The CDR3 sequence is CASSVEGQKPSYGYTF. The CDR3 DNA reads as TGTGCCAGCAGCGTAGAGGGGCAGAAACCGTCCTATGGCTACACCTTC.